The clone carrying this T cell receptor beta chain appeared many times. CDR3 length: 16 amino acids. From germline, CDR1 is ENHRY and CDR2 SYGVKD. Trimming left V 3 bases short and J 1 base short, with 13 bases between. This record comes from a study of patients and donors after allogeneic stem cell transplantation. One entry per CDR3 protein, called by TCRdb with MiXCR from the RT-PCR reads. The repertoire holds roughly 230,000 distinct CDR3 sequences, with roughly 14% as singletons. The chain combines TRBV10-3 with TRBJ1-3; D possibly corresponds to TRBD1 (5 bases). This clonotype was sampled from a human donor who was either an allogeneic HSCT recipient or a stem cell or donor lymphocyte infusion donor (not recorded which). It is not recorded whose cells these are; they may come from a transplant donor. Sequencing was done on a sample of blood, either unsorted or a sorted T cell fraction (not recorded which). CDR3: CAISDGGFLSGNTIYF. The CDR3 bases are TGTGCCATCAGTGACGGGGGGTTTCTATCTGGAAACACCATATATTTT.